The 3 T cell receptor beta chains below were found in one sample sequenced in a study of T cell repertoires in cytomegalovirus infection. A single record per CDR3 protein comes from TCRdb applying MiXCR to the reads. The data hold hundreds of thousands of distinct CDR3 sequences, with approximately 22% observed a single time. What was sequenced was CD8+ T cells from PBMCs. These receptors were collected from a human donor in good health (CMV status not recorded). Some clones in this sample may be carry-over from other donors' samples.

The J gene is TRBJ1-1, the V gene TRBV19, with TRBD1 matching 12 bases. From germline, CDR1 is LNHDA and CDR2 SQIVND (reference sequence). Germline trimming cut 7 bases from V and 0 bases from J; bases unmatched to any gene: 9. This CDR3 has 17 residues. The CDR3, as DNA: TGTGCCAGTACCCCCCTGGGACAGGGGGCACTGAACACTGAAGCTTTCTTT. Translated: CASTPLGQGALNTEAFF.

This clonotype was seen a few times. This chain joins TRBV4-1 and TRBJ2-2; TRBD1 or TRBD2 may be the D gene (6 bases each). The V end lost 5 bases, the J end lost 0 bases, and 22 bases lay between the germline ends. Germline V CDR1 and CDR2: MGHRA, YSYEKL. This CDR3 region has 19 residues. CDR3 sequence (DNA): TGCGCCAGCAGCTACCGGGGGACATCTAATTCCCCGAACACCGGGGAGCTGTTTTTT. Translating gives CASSYRGTSNSPNTGELFF.

This clonotype was seen ten or more times. The chain is built from TRBV7-6 and TRBJ2-2; D is uncertain. The ends were cut back, 3 bases at V and 6 bases at J, with 2 bases in the middle. The CDR3 has 11 residues. Per the germline V gene, CDR1 is SGHVS and CDR2 is FNYEAQ. CDR3 coding DNA: TGTGCCAGCAGCTTGCCCGGGGAGCTGTTTTTT. Its protein product is CASSLPGELFF.